The clone carrying this T cell receptor (beta chain) appeared a few times. The antigen is not known. CDR3 length: 10 residues. V was cut by 1 base and J by 4 bases, with 1 base left in between. Germline V gene lookup returns CDR1 DFQATT and CDR2 SNEGSKA (reference sequence). 5'RACE primed at constant segments yielded TCR alpha and TCR beta cDNA libraries bearing sample barcodes and UMIs. TCRdb redid the calling of the 5' RACE reads with MiXCR, one entry per CDR3 protein. The sample contains over 400,000 distinct CDR3 sequences, about a quarter of which appear only once. The record originates from a study of T-cell memory formation after mild COVID-19. As for the study in general: There were largely donor-specific TCR clusters.

Study-wide results and caveats: Later expanders leaned toward CD4+, whereas clones contracting from day 15 to 85 were balanced CD4/CD8. Contracting clones localized mainly to CM and EM when CD4+ and mainly to EMRA when CD8+.

This chain uses TRBV20-1 with TRBJ1-1; D gene ambiguous. This TCR came from an adult woman who had mild COVID-19 (a few samples of this study predate the infection). Cell type and time point are not known. Source material: PBMCs or a T cell subset sorted from them (not recorded which). The CDR3 nucleotides are TGCAGTGCTAGAGGCACTGAAGCTTTCTTT. Protein product: CSARGTEAFF.